This T cell receptor beta chain stems from a study of beta chain features in type 1 diabetes. At the level of the study: Taken together, all samples contributed roughly 100 million examined sorted cells.

This clone was detected a few times. Its target is unknown. The authors reverse transcribed all of the isolated RNA, so sequencing captured expressed TCRB transcripts. Profiling relied on immunoSEQ multiplex PCR, and the TCRdb table lists in-frame clones only, not all of them. Among under 150,000 clones, around 16% were seen once, and the ten largest hold around 2.5%. Regarding the study as a whole: Moderate but significant shortening of TCRB CDR3s was recorded in all four CD4+ subsets from Type 1 diabetes patients. The VDJ junctions of type 1 diabetes patients carried fewer insertions and more deletions.

CDR1 and CDR2 (germline): KGHSH, LQKENI. The CDR3 is 13 amino acids. The junction had 3 bases not matched to a gene; V was cut back by 1 base and J by 9 bases. The chain has TRBV18 and TRBJ2-3; 8 nucleotides line up with TRBD1. The clonotype was recovered from a man between 18 and 29 years old with type 1 diabetes. The sample consisted of central memory CD4+ T cells from blood. The CDR3 spells CASSPLTGETQYF. The CDR3 bases are TGTGCCAGCTCACCACTGACAGGGGAGACGCAGTATTTT.